This is a list of T cell receptor beta chains from one sample in a study of identical twins. TCRdb analysed the 5' RACE reads with MiXCR anew, one entry per CDR3 protein. The sample contains about 470,000 distinct CDR3 sequences, roughly a quarter of which appear only once. This same sample was also part of a study on T cells expressing NK-cell markers.

Material: CD4+ T cells sorted from blood. The receptors were gathered from a woman younger than 35 in good health. The CDR3 runs from the conserved cysteine through the conserved F or W. The order of the fields is D gene, clone size, J gene, V gene, CDR3 DNA, CDR3 protein. The D gene is left open where the match is weak. Not all rows give a size; the values are once, few, many and, for expanded clones, a class.

TRBD2 NA TRBJ2-1 TRBV4-3 TGCGCCAGCAGCCTACTAGCGCAAAGGAGGAATGAGCAGTTCTTC CASSLLAQRRNEQFF
NA few TRBJ2-2 TRBV12-3/TRBV12-4 TGTGCCAGCAGTTTACGCCATGGGAGTACCTTCAACACCGGGGAGCTGTTTTTT CASSLRHGSTFNTGELFF
TRBD1 few TRBJ1-2 TRBV5-1 TGCGCCAGCATCACCCCGGGAGGGGGCTTGGACTATGGCTACACCTTC CASITPGGGLDYGYTF
NA many TRBJ2-1 TRBV7-2 TGTGCCAGCAGCTTAGCTTTAGGGAGCTACAATGAGCAGTTCTTC CASSLALGSYNEQFF
NA NA TRBJ1-1 TRBV29-1 TGCAGCGTAGTTTGGGACCGGAAAGCTTTCTTT CSVVWDRKAFF
NA NA TRBJ2-5 TRBV12-3/TRBV12-4 TGTGCCAGCAGATTCGGGACGGTCGGTCAAGAGACCCAGTACTTC CASRFGTVGQETQYF
NA NA TRBJ2-1 TRBV9 TGTGCCAGCAGCGCGGACCTGACGGTTTCCTACAATGAGCAGTTCTTC CASSADLTVSYNEQFF
NA many TRBJ2-6 TRBV12-3/TRBV12-4 TGTGCCAGCAGTCCGTTGACGGGCTCTGGGGCCAACGTCCTGACTTTC CASSPLTGSGANVLTF
TRBD2 NA TRBJ2-3 TRBV5-1 TGCGCCAGCAGCTCGACGGGAGGAGCGGCAGATACGCAGTATTTT CASSSTGGAADTQYF
TRBD1 few TRBJ2-7 TRBV27 TGTGCCAGCGCCCGGGACAGCCGAAGCTCCTACGAGCAGTACTTC CASARDSRSSYEQYF
NA few TRBJ1-1 TRBV18 TGTGCCAGCTCACCTAACACAGGCCTGAACACTGAAGCTTTCTTT CASSPNTGLNTEAFF
TRBD1 few TRBJ2-7 TRBV6-5 TGTGCCAGCAGGGACAGGTTCTACGAGCAGTACTTC CASRDRFYEQYF
NA few TRBJ2-7 TRBV7-2 TGTGCCAGCAGCCTCGGACGGGAACTCTACGAGCAGTACTTC CASSLGRELYEQYF
NA once TRBJ2-7 TRBV12-3/TRBV12-4 TGTGCCAGCAGTTACGCTGGAGGGGACGAGCAGTACTTC CASSYAGGDEQYF
TRBD1 NA TRBJ1-2 TRBV3-1 TGTGCCAGCAGCCAAGAAGTCAGGGGGTATGGCTACACCTTC CASSQEVRGYGYTF
NA NA TRBJ1-2 TRBV5-1 TGCGCCAGCAGCCGGGGGAGATTGGACAGAGGTGGCTACACCTTC CASSRGRLDRGGYTF
NA NA TRBJ1-4 TRBV27 TGTGCCAGCAGTATCCCTAATGAAAAACTGTTTTTT CASSIPNEKLFF
TRBD1 NA TRBJ2-3 TRBV6-2/TRBV6-3 TGTGCCGGCAGTTACAGGGGGTTCCCAGATACGCAGTATTTT CAGSYRGFPDTQYF
TRBD2 NA TRBJ2-7 TRBV25-1 TGTGCCAGCAGTGCCAGCGGGAGCTCCTACGAGCAGTACTTC CASSASGSSYEQYF
TRBD1 NA TRBJ2-2 TRBV20-1 TGCAGTGCTAGAGGGGGGACAGTACCCGGGGAGCTGTTTTTT CSARGGTVPGELFF
NA few TRBJ2-1 TRBV5-1 TGCGCCAGCAGCTTGGGTGAGGGGGTCTCCTACAATGAGCAGTTCTTC CASSLGEGVSYNEQFF
TRBD2 NA TRBJ2-1 TRBV20-1 TGCAGTGCTAGAGTCCGGACTAGCGCGGCTAGCTACTCCTACAATGAGCAGTTCTTC CSARVRTSAASYSYNEQFF
NA many TRBJ2-7 TRBV12-3/TRBV12-4 TGTGCCAGCAGTTTATCCTGGACTACCCATTACGAGCAGTACTTC CASSLSWTTHYEQYF
NA NA TRBJ2-3 TRBV7-3 TGTGCCAGCTGTCGGGGGCGCACAGATACGCAGTATTTT CASCRGRTDTQYF
TRBD2 NA TRBJ2-3 TRBV7-2 TGTGCCAGCAGCGGGGGACTAGCGGGGGGGACAGATACGCAGTATTTT CASSGGLAGGTDTQYF
TRBD2 many TRBJ2-7 TRBV12-3/TRBV12-4 TGTGCCAGCAGTTCGGGGGGGGGAGTAATTTTCTCCTACGAGCAGTACTTC CASSSGGGVIFSYEQYF
NA NA TRBJ2-5 TRBV5-1 TGCGCCAGCAGCGACGGACTCGCCGGTGGGGAGACCCAGTACTTC CASSDGLAGGETQYF
NA few TRBJ1-1 TRBV6-5 TGTGCCAGCAGTTACTCGTACGGGGCGACTGAAGCTTTCTTT CASSYSYGATEAFF
NA once TRBJ2-2 TRBV4-1 TGCGCCAGCAGCCAAGTGCCCGTCACTGTCGGCACCGGGGAGCTGTTTTTT CASSQVPVTVGTGELFF
TRBD1 few TRBJ1-2 TRBV3-1 TGTGCCAGCAGCGAGGGGGCCATCTCGGGCTACACCTTC CASSEGAISGYTF
NA NA TRBJ2-4 TRBV9 TGTGCCAGCAGCGCAGAGGTTCTAGATGGTAGCATTCAGTACTTC CASSAEVLDGSIQYF
NA NA TRBJ2-4 TRBV30 TGTGCCTGGAGCGGCGGCCGACGGAACATTCAGTACTTC CAWSGGRRNIQYF
NA few TRBJ2-7 TRBV5-5 TGTGCCAGCAGCTTTGGCCTAGCGTCCTACGAGCAGTACTTC CASSFGLASYEQYF
TRBD1 many TRBJ1-6 TRBV11-2 TGTGCCAGCAGCTTGACGACAGGGGGCAATTCACCCCTCCACTTT CASSLTTGGNSPLHF
NA NA TRBJ2-7 TRBV7-2 TGTGCCAGCAGCCCCCCGACAGCCCCCGCGGAGCAGTACTTC CASSPPTAPAEQYF
NA few TRBJ2-7 TRBV5-1 TGCGCCAGCAGCCGGGGGTATTCTGACACCCGCTACGAGCAGTACTTC CASSRGYSDTRYEQYF
NA few TRBJ1-2 TRBV21-1 TGTGCCAGCAGCCCTTTCAACCGGGACAAATATGGCTACACCTTC CASSPFNRDKYGYTF
NA few TRBJ2-3 TRBV29-1 TGCAGCGGGGATGGGGGGCGCACAGATACGCAGTATTTT CSGDGGRTDTQYF
TRBD1 NA TRBJ1-2 TRBV9 TGTGCCAGCAGCGTAGCCCCCGGGACAGGGGAAATCTACACCTTC CASSVAPGTGEIYTF
NA NA TRBJ1-4 TRBV5-1 TGCGCCAGCAGGTACGCCGGGACGGCAGATGAAAAACTGTTTTTT CASRYAGTADEKLFF
TRBD2 few TRBJ2-1 TRBV9 TGTGCCAGCAGCGAGGGACTAGCGGTCAAAAATGAGCAGTTCTTC CASSEGLAVKNEQFF
NA once TRBJ2-7 TRBV3-1 TGTGCCAGCAGCCAACGGGACGTCCCCTACGAGCAGTACTTC CASSQRDVPYEQYF
NA NA TRBJ2-5 TRBV11-2 TGTGCCAGCAGCTTACTGGAACGGGGGACCCAGTACTTC CASSLLERGTQYF
TRBD1 few TRBJ2-7 TRBV12-3/TRBV12-4 TGTGCCAGCAGTTTTATAGGGACAGGGACCCACGAGCAGTACTTC CASSFIGTGTHEQYF
TRBD2 NA TRBJ2-2 TRBV7-2 TGTGCCAGCAGCCGCCGGGGGGTAGCGGGTACCGGGGAGCTGTTTTTT CASSRRGVAGTGELFF
NA NA TRBJ2-7 TRBV7-8 TGTGCCAGCAGCTTTATCACTTTCTACGAGCAGTACTTC CASSFITFYEQYF
NA once TRBJ1-5 TRBV5-8 TGTGCCAGCGGCCCCAGGGCCCTCTTAAGCAATCAGCCCCAGCATTTT CASGPRALLSNQPQHF
NA many TRBJ2-1 TRBV4-3 TGCGCCAGCAGCCAAGGCAGCATAAGGGGTGGCGATGAGCAGTTCTTC CASSQGSIRGGDEQFF
NA NA TRBJ2-5 TRBV7-9 TGTGCCACCTACCCAGGGGGGCCACGCCAAGAGACCCAGTACTTC CATYPGGPRQETQYF
TRBD2 few TRBJ2-7 TRBV7-2 TGTGCCATCACGGGGCGGGGGAACTACGAGCAGTACTTC CAITGRGNYEQYF
NA few TRBJ1-2 TRBV30 TGTGCCTGGACCGAGGAGACCTATGGCTACACCTTC CAWTEETYGYTF